Below are 20 T cell receptor beta chains sequenced from a single sample in a study of CD8 T cells in ankylosing spondylitis. TCRdb fed the 5' RACE reads into MiXCR, producing one record per CDR3 protein. The sample has about 39,000 distinct CDR3 sequences, about 9.3% seen once. The sequencing sample was made of blood, either unsorted or a sorted T cell fraction (not recorded which). The origin of the receptors is a male donor with ankylosing spondylitis or in good health (not recorded which).

This clonotype was seen repeatedly, ten times or more. This chain joins TRBV6-6 and TRBJ2-1, with D possibly being TRBD2 (5 bases). V was cut by 2 bases and J by 11 bases, with 10 bases left in between. This CDR3 spans 12 amino acids. CDR1 is MNHNY and CDR2 is SVGAGI in the germline V gene (reference sequence). CDR3 nucleotide sequence: TGTGCCAGCAGTTACCGAGCGGAAAAGCAGTTCTTC. Residues: CASSYRAEKQFF.

At least ten counts were recorded for this clonotype. The J gene is TRBJ2-1, the V gene TRBV5-6; D gene unclear. The germline gives CDR1 SGHDT, CDR2 YYEEEE. The CDR3 sequence is 14 residues long. V was pared by 4 bases and J by 5 bases, with 13 bases between. The DNA of the CDR3 is TGTGCCAGCAGCCTGGACCTAGGGAACAATGAGCAGTTCTTC. It is translated as CASSLDLGNNEQFF.

The V call is TRBV28, the J call TRBJ2-5, with D maybe TRBD1 (5 bases). Germline V gives CDR1 MDHEN, CDR2 SYDVKM. V dropped 7 bases and J dropped 5 bases, with 17 bases sitting between them. The CDR3 runs to 14 residues. The CDR3 region is CASNKTGAWETQYF. The DNA for the CDR3 is TGTGCCAGCAATAAAACAGGCGCCTGGGAGACCCAGTACTTC.

The genes are TRBV9 and TRBJ2-7; D unclear. This CDR3 contains 13 residues. Germline V gene sequence: CDR1 SGDLS, CDR2 YYNGEE. The V and J ends lost 0 bases and 0 bases respectively, with 4 bases between them. The CDR3 DNA sequence: TGTGCCAGCAGCGTAGGGGCCTCCTACGAGCAGTACTTC. It is translated as CASSVGASYEQYF. The full variable domain, rest sourced from reference TRBV9 and TRBJ2-7, is DSGVTQTPKHLITATGQRVTLRCSPRSGDLSVYWYQQSLDQGLQFLIQYYNGEERAKGNILERFSAQQFPDLHSELNLSSLELGDSALYFCASSVGASYEQYFGPGTRLTVT.

This clonotype came up many times. V gene TRBV12-3 or TRBV12-4 combines with J gene TRBJ2-7, with TRBD1 as a possible D gene (7 bases). With 1 base removed from V and 2 bases from J, the gap between germline ends came to 27 bases. This CDR3 contains 20 residues. For the CDR3, the DNA is TGTGCCAGCAGTTTAGTTGTCTTAGGGCGGGGCAGGGGGACCCCCTACGAGCAGTACTTC. Translating gives CASSLVVLGRGRGTPYEQYF.

This clonotype was seen ten or more times. This sequence joins TRBV6-2 or TRBV6-3 and TRBJ2-5, with 10 nucleotides matching TRBD2. Trimming cost V 11 bases and J 5 bases; bases outside gene matches: 8. This CDR3 spans 13 amino acids. CDR1 and CDR2 (germline): MNHEY, SVGEGT. The CDR3 here is CAVAGGPQETQYF. For the CDR3, the DNA is TGTGCCGTAGCGGGAGGCCCCCAGGAGACCCAGTACTTC.

The chain couples TRBV3-1 to TRBJ1-2, with D possibly being TRBD1 (6 bases). Germline CDR1 and CDR2: LGHDT and YNNKEL (reference sequence). Trimming pared 0 bases from V and 4 bases from J, leaving 12 bases between. This CDR3 has 15 residues. This chain's CDR3 is CASSQEGASVYGYTF. DNA for the CDR3: TGTGCCAGCAGCCAAGAGGGGGCGTCAGTCTATGGCTACACCTTC.

This clonotype was observed many times. This rearrangement joins TRBV5-6 to TRBJ1-2; D gene ambiguous. CDR3 length: 14 residues. Germline V lookup: CDR1 SGHDT, CDR2 YYEEEE. V lost 5 bases to trimming and J lost 3 bases, with 14 bases between them. The chain's CDR3 is CASSRPDFDYGYTF. In nucleotides, the CDR3 is TGTGCCAGCAGTCGCCCAGACTTCGACTATGGCTACACCTTC. The complete variable domain, with remaining parts taken from reference TRBV5-6 and TRBJ1-2, reads DAGVTQSPTHLIKTRGQQVTLRCSPKSGHDTVSWYQQALGQGPQFIFQYYEEEERQRGNFPDRFSGHQFPNYSSELNVNALLLGDSALYLCASSRPDFDYGYTFGSGTRLTVV.

This clonotype was recorded many times. This chain links TRBV6-5 with TRBJ1-5; 9 bases fit TRBD1. This CDR3 is built from 15 residues. J was trimmed by 6 bases and V by 0 bases; bases with no gene match: 3. CDR1 is MNHEY, CDR2 SVGAGI, per germline. This CDR3 reads CASSYSRQGGQPQHF. CDR3 nucleotide sequence: TGTGCCAGCAGTTACTCGAGACAGGGGGGTCAGCCCCAGCATTTT.

The chain links TRBV2 to TRBJ2-1; D remains unclear. CDR1 SNHLY and CDR2 FYNNEI come from the germline V gene. The CDR3 has 11 residues. The V gene lost 4 bases and the J gene lost 9 bases, with 7 bases spanning the gap. The CDR3 DNA is TGTGCCAGCAGTGCCTTTAGTGAGCAGTTCTTC. Translation: CASSAFSEQFF.

This clonotype was observed many times. The chain joins TRBV20-1 to TRBJ1-1; possible D gene TRBD1, 5 bases. CDR1 and CDR2 from the germline V gene are DFQATT and SNEGSKA (reference sequence). The CDR3 spans 16 residues. V lost 5 bases and J lost 1, with 20 bases in between. The CDR3 reads CSAPLRPGGWNTEAFF. DNA for the CDR3: TGCAGTGCTCCTCTCAGACCGGGGGGGTGGAACACTGAAGCTTTCTTT.

This clonotype counts as medium-sized. The gene calls are TRBV5-1 and TRBJ1-1; 7 bases align to TRBD1. V trimming: 3 bases; J trimming: 4 bases; junction bases outside the gene matches: 9. The CDR3 extends over 15 amino acids. Germline CDR1 SGHRS, CDR2 YFSETQ. The CDR3 region is CASSSGIGGPTEAFF. As DNA, the CDR3 is TGCGCCAGCAGCTCCGGGATAGGGGGCCCCACTGAAGCTTTCTTT.

CDR3 loop: CASSPRGQNTEAFF. The CDR3 DNA reads as TGTGCCAGCAGCCCCAGGGGGCAGAACACTGAAGCTTTCTTT. The chain recombines TRBV7-9 with TRBJ1-1; 8 positions agree with TRBD1. The CDR3 extends over 14 amino acids. With 5 bases clipped from V and 1 base from J, the junction kept 3 bases outside the gene matches. In germline, CDR1 is SEHNR, CDR2 FQNEAQ (reference sequence).

This chain uses TRBV20-1 with TRBJ1-2; the D is unclear. CDR1 is DFQATT and CDR2 is SNEGSKA in the germline V gene (reference sequence). This CDR3 is 14 amino acids long. V gave up 0 bases and J gave up 5 bases, with 13 bases separating them. CDR3 DNA sequence: TGCAGTGCTAGAGATCGTTCCAGACTTTATGGCTACACCTTC. Protein product: CSARDRSRLYGYTF.

Ten or more counts support this clonotype. The chain links TRBV5-1 to TRBJ2-7, with D tentatively TRBD2 (6 bases). The CDR3 spans 15 residues. Germline assignment: CDR1 SGHRS and CDR2 YFSETQ. The V and J ends lost 4 bases and 6 bases respectively, with 20 bases between them. CDR3 bases: TGCGCCAGCAGCAGGAGGGCCGGACGGGTTTCCGAGCAGTACTTC. It is translated as CASSRRAGRVSEQYF.

The table lists this clonotype with many counts. This chain uses TRBV7-6 with TRBJ2-5; D ambiguous. V dropped 3 bases and J dropped 6 bases, with 14 bases sitting between them. The CDR3 sequence is 14 residues long. In germline, CDR1 is SGHVS, CDR2 FNYEAQ. CDR3 coding DNA: TGTGCCAGCAGCTTTAGTCTGGGCGGAAAGACCCAGTACTTC. Its translation is CASSFSLGGKTQYF. Complete variable domain (other parts from reference TRBV7-6 and TRBJ2-5): GAGVSQSPRYKVTKRGQDVALRCDPISGHVSLYWYRQALGQGPEFLTYFNYEAQQDKSGLPNDRFSAERPEGSISTLTIQRTEQRDSAMYRCASSFSLGGKTQYFGPGTRLLVL.

On this clonotype itself: This may come from a read error, since a much larger clone is one base off. This chain connects TRBV12-3 or TRBV12-4 to TRBJ2-1; TRBD2 aligns across 13 bases. The CDR3 covers 18 residues. The CDR3 nucleotides are TGTACCAGCAGGGGACTAGCGGGAACCCCGAGCTCCTACAATGAGCAGTTCTTC. This sequence encodes CTSRGLAGTPSSYNEQFF.

On this clonotype: Compared with germline, one end of the junction differs, possibly owing to a read error. V usage is TRBV3-1 and J usage is TRBJ2-7; possibly TRBD1 for D (5 bases). The CDR3 runs to 12 residues. CDR1 is LGHDT, CDR2 YNNKEL, per germline (reference sequence). The CDR3 coding sequence is TGTGCCAGCAGGCAAGGGGACTACGAGCAGTACTTC. As protein: CASRQGDYEQYF.

Comments on this clonotype: One end of the junction varies from germline; a read error may be responsible. Here the CDR3 reads CSAPPLVSF. CDR3 nucleotides: TGCAGTGCCCCCCCTCTCGTCTCCTTT. The rearrangement uses TRBV20-1 and TRBJ1-1; D gene uncertain. The CDR3 extends over 9 amino acids. CDR1 DFQATT and CDR2 SNEGSKA come from the germline V gene (reference sequence).

The sample holds many counts of this clonotype. The CDR3 region has the DNA TGTGCCAGCTCACCCCCGTCCGGGACTAGCGGGAGGCCAGAGCAGTTCTTC. This encodes CASSPPSGTSGRPEQFF. The chain links TRBV18 to TRBJ2-1; 15 bases map to TRBD2. The CDR3 runs 17 residues. From germline, CDR1 is KGHSH and CDR2 LQKENI. The V and J ends lost 3 bases and 10 bases, in that order; junction bases with no gene match: 10.